This T cell receptor beta chain was recovered during a study of T cell responses to AZD1222 COVID-19 vaccine. Study-wide results and caveats: Spike was spanned by vaccine-associated CD4 TCRs, which were dominant at 160-218 and 743-854. Spike-specific TCR breadth and depth rose after two AZD1222 doses. Repertoire sampling was restricted to post-peak T cell response timepoints. Donors, mostly white British, included more females; clonal diversity was possibly underestimated.

With regard to this clone: Its antigen is unknown.

Germline assignment: CDR1 WSHSY and CDR2 SAAADI. Losses at the gene ends were 0 bases for V and 6 bases for J; bases not matched to a gene: 7. This CDR3 spans 16 amino acids. Assay: immunoSEQ multiplex PCR; the TCRdb copy retains only in-frame clones and omits some. The sample contains about 160,000 clones, about 92% of which appear only once. This clonotype originated in an adult who received the AZD1222 COVID-19 vaccine. The sample in question was peripheral blood, obtained 28 days after the second AZD1222 dose. The chain couples TRBV10-2 to TRBJ1-5, with 8 bases matching TRBD1. In DNA form, the CDR3 reads TGCGCCAGCAGTGAGTCATCCTCAGGGGGCGGTCAGCCCCAGCATTTT. Translation gives CASSESSSGGGQPQHF.